These T cell receptor beta chains were read from a single sample in a study of blood T cell repertoires in COVID-19. Some clones are missing from TCRdb's copy, which holds only in-frame ones; the method was immunoSEQ multiplex PCR. The sample consists of roughly 120,000 clones, about 87% of them appearing once. Source material: peripheral blood. These receptors originate from a human donor in a cohort sampled during active COVID-19. Both conserved end residues are part of each CDR3. D genes are given only for firm matches. A row's size may be missing; if present it is once, few, many or a size class.

abundance: -
j_gene: TRBJ1-5
d_gene: TRBD1
v_gene: TRBV5-6
CDR3nt: TGTGCCAGCAGCTTATGGCAGGGGGCGCCGAATCAGCCCCAGCATTTT
CDR3aa: CASSLWQGAPNQPQHF

abundance: -
j_gene: TRBJ2-4
d_gene: TRBD2
v_gene: TRBV3-1/TRBV3-2
CDR3nt: TGTGCCAGCAGCCCTCGGACTAGCGGGGCCCCGTCGGTCAAAAACATTCAGTACTTC
CDR3aa: CASSPRTSGAPSVKNIQYF

abundance: -
j_gene: TRBJ2-7
d_gene: TRBD2
v_gene: TRBV7-6
CDR3nt: TGTGCCAGCAGCTTAGGTCTAGCGGGGAGCTACGAGCAGTACTTC
CDR3aa: CASSLGLAGSYEQYF

abundance: -
j_gene: TRBJ1-5
d_gene: TRBD1
v_gene: TRBV11-1
CDR3nt: TGTGCCAGCAGCTCCGGACAGGGGGCCGGTCAGCCCCAGCATTTT
CDR3aa: CASSSGQGAGQPQHF

abundance: -
j_gene: TRBJ2-1
d_gene: TRBD1
v_gene: TRBV5-4
CDR3nt: TGTGCCAGCAGCCAGGACAGGGGTTCGAATGAGCAGTTCTTC
CDR3aa: CASSQDRGSNEQFF

abundance: -
j_gene: TRBJ2-7
d_gene: TRBD2
v_gene: TRBV2
CDR3nt: TGTGCCAGCCGGGGGGGGACATCCGCCTCCGAGCAGTACTTC
CDR3aa: CASRGGTSASEQYF

abundance: many
j_gene: TRBJ1-3
d_gene: -
v_gene: TRBV12-5
CDR3nt: TGTGCTAGTGGTCTTGCGACTCGGGGGGTCCTCTTCGCCGGCGGAAACACCATATATTTT
CDR3aa: CASGLATRGVLFAGGNTIYF

abundance: -
j_gene: TRBJ2-1
d_gene: -
v_gene: TRBV5-6
CDR3nt: TGTGCCAGCAGTGGGGAGAGGGCCAATGAGCAGTTCTTC
CDR3aa: CASSGERANEQFF

abundance: once
j_gene: TRBJ1-6
d_gene: -
v_gene: TRBV6-5
CDR3nt: TGTGCCAGCAGTTCGCAGGGGTATAATTCACCCCTCCACTTT
CDR3aa: CASSSQGYNSPLHF

abundance: -
j_gene: TRBJ2-1
d_gene: TRBD2
v_gene: TRBV5-1
CDR3nt: TGCGCCAGCAGCCCGGACGCACTAGCGGGAGACAATGAGCAGTTCTTC
CDR3aa: CASSPDALAGDNEQFF

abundance: -
j_gene: TRBJ2-7
d_gene: -
v_gene: TRBV27
CDR3nt: TGTGCCAGCAGTTTCGCAGGAACAACCTACGAGCAGTACTTC
CDR3aa: CASSFAGTTYEQYF

abundance: -
j_gene: TRBJ2-1
d_gene: TRBD1
v_gene: TRBV10-3
CDR3nt: TGTGCCATCAGTGAAGGGACAGGGATCCGTGAGCAGTTCTTC
CDR3aa: CAISEGTGIREQFF

abundance: -
j_gene: TRBJ2-7
d_gene: TRBD2
v_gene: TRBV18
CDR3nt: TGTGCCAGCTCCCCGAGCGGGGGGGTAAAAGAGCAGTACTTC
CDR3aa: CASSPSGGVKEQYF

abundance: -
j_gene: TRBJ2-3
d_gene: -
v_gene: TRBV3-1/TRBV3-2
CDR3nt: TGTGCCAGCAGCCCGACGGGGAGAGGTACAGATACGCAGTATTTT
CDR3aa: CASSPTGRGTDTQYF

abundance: -
j_gene: TRBJ1-5
d_gene: TRBD1
v_gene: TRBV6-2/TRBV6-3
CDR3nt: TGTGCCAGCAGCCCGGGACAGGGGAGCAATCAGCCCCAGCATTTT
CDR3aa: CASSPGQGSNQPQHF

abundance: -
j_gene: TRBJ1-3
d_gene: TRBD1
v_gene: TRBV13
CDR3nt: TGTGCCAGCAGCCCGGGACAGGGGGCTTACTCTGGAAACACCATATATTTT
CDR3aa: CASSPGQGAYSGNTIYF